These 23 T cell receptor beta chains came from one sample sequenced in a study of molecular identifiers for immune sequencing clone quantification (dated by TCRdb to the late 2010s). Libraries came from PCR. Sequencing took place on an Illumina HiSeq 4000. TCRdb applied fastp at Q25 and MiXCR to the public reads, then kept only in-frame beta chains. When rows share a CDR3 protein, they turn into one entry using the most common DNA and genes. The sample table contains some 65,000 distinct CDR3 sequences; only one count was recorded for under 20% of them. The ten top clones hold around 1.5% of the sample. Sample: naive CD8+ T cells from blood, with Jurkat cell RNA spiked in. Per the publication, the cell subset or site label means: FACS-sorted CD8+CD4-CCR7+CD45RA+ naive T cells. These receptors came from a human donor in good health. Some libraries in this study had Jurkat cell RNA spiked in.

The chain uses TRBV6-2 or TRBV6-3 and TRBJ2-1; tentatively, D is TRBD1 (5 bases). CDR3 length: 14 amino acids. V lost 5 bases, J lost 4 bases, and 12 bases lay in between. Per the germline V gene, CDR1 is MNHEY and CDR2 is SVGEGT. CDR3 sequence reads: CASSQGGVYNEQFF. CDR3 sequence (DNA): TGTGCCAGCAGTCAGGGTGGGGTTTACAATGAGCAGTTCTTC.

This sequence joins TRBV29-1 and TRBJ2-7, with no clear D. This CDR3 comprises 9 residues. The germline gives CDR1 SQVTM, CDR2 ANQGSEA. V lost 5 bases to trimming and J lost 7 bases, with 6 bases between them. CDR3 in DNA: TGCAGCGTTCCCGGGGAGCAGTACTTC. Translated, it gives CSVPGEQYF.

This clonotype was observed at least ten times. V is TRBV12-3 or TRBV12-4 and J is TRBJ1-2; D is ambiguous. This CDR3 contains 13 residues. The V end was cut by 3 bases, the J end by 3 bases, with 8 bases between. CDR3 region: CASSFAVDYGYTF. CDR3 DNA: TGTGCCAGCAGTTTTGCGGTCGACTATGGCTACACCTTC.

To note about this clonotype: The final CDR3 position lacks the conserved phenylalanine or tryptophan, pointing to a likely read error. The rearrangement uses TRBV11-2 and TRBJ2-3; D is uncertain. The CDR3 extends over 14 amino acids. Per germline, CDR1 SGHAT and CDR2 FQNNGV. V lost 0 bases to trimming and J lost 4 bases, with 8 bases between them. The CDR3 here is CASSLDFLPDTQYS. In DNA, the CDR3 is TGTGCCAGCAGCTTAGATTTCCTCCCAGATACGCAGTATTCT.

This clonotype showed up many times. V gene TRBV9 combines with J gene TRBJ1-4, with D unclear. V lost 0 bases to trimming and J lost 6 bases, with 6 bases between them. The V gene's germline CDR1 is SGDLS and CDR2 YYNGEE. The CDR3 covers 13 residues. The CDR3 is CASSVDSDEKLFF. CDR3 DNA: TGTGCCAGCAGCGTAGATTCAGATGAAAAACTGTTTTTT.

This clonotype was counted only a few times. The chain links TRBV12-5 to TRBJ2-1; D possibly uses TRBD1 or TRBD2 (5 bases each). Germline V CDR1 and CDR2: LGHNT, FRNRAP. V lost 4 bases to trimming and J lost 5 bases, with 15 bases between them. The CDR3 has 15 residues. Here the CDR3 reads CASGWDVGRNNEQFF. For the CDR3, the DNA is TGTGCTAGTGGTTGGGACGTGGGGAGAAACAATGAGCAGTTCTTC.

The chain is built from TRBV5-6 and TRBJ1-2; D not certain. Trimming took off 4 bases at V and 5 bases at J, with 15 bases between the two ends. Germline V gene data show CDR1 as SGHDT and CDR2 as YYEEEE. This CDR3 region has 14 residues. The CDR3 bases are TGTGCCAGCAGCCTATCGGCGGCTCGGTATGGCTACACCTTC. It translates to CASSLSAARYGYTF.

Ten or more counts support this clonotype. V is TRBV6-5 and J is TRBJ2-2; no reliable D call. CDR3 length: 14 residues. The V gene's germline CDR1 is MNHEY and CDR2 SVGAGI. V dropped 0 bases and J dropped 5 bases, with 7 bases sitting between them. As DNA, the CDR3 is TGTGCCAGCAGTTACTCGTTCGGGACCGGGGAGCTGTTTTTT. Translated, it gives CASSYSFGTGELFF.

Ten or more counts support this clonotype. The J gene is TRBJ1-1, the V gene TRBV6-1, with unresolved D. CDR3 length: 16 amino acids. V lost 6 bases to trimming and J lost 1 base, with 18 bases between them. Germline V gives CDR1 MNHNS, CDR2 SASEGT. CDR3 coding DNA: TGTGCCAGCAGCGCTCACGTTTCGATGTGGAACACTGAAGCTTTCTTT. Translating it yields CASSAHVSMWNTEAFF.

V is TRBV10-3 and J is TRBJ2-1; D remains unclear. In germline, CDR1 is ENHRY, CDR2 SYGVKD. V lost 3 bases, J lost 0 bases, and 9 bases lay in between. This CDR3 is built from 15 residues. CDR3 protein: CAISDPPSSYNEQFF. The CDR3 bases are TGTGCCATCAGTGATCCACCCAGCTCCTACAATGAGCAGTTCTTC.

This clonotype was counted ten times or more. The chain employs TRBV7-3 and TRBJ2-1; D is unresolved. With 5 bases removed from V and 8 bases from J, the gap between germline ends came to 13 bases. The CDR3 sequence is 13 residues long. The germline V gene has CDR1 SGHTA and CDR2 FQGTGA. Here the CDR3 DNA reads TGTGCCAGCAGCCTTACTACCCTCGATGAGCAGTTCTTC. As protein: CASSLTTLDEQFF.

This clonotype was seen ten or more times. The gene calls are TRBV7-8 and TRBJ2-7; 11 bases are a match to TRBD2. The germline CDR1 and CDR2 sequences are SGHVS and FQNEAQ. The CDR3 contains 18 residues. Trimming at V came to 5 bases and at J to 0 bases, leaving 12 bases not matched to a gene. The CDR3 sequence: CASSQASRTSGSSYEQYF. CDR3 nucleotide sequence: TGTGCCAGCAGCCAAGCCTCGAGAACTAGCGGGAGCTCCTACGAGCAGTACTTC.

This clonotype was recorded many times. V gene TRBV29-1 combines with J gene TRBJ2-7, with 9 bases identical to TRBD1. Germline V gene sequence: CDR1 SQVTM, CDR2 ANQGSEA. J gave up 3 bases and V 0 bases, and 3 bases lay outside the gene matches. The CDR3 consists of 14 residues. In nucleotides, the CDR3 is TGCAGCGTTGAAGAGCAGGGACAGGGCTACGAGCAGTACTTC. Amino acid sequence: CSVEEQGQGYEQYF.

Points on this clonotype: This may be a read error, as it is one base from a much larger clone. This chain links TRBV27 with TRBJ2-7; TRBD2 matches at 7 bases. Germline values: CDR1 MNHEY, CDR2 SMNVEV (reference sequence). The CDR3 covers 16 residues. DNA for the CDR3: TGTGCCGGCAGTCCGGCCCATGGGACTATCTTCTACGAGCAGTACTTC. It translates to CAGSPAHGTIFYEQYF.

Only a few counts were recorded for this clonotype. The CDR3 sequence: CASSISRLAGGYNEQFF. As DNA, the CDR3 is TGTGCCAGTAGTATTTCTCGACTAGCGGGAGGGTACAATGAGCAGTTCTTC. The chain joins TRBV19 to TRBJ2-1, with 14 bases identical to TRBD2. V trimming: 3 bases; J trimming: 4 bases; junction bases outside the gene matches: 5. This CDR3 spans 17 amino acids. Germline V gene sequence: CDR1 LNHDA, CDR2 SQIVND (reference sequence).

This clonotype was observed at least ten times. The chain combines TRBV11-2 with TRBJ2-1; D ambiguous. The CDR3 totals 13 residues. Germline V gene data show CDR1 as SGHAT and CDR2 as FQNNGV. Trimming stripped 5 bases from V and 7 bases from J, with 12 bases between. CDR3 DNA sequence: TGTGCCAGCAGCGCTCACCATTTAAATGAGCAGTTCTTC. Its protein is CASSAHHLNEQFF.

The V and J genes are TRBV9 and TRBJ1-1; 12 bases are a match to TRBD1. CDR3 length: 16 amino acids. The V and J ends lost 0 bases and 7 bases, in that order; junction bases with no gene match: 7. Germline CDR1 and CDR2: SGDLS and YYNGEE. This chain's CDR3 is CASSVGGGQGADEAFF. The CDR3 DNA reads TGTGCCAGCAGCGTAGGGGGGGGACAGGGGGCGGATGAAGCTTTCTTT.

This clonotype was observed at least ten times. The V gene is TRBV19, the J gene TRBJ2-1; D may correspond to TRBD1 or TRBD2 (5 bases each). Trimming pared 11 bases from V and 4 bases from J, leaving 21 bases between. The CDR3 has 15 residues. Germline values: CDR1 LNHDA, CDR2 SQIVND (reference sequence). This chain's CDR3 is CAQTWGEGRYNEQFF. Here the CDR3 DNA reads TGTGCCCAGACCTGGGGCGAGGGAAGATACAATGAGCAGTTCTTC.

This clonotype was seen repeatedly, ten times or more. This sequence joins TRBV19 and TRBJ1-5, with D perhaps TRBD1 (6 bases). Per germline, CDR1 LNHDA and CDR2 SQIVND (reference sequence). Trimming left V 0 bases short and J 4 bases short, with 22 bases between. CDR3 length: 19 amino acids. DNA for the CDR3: TGTGCCAGTAGTATAGATCCGCCCTGGGGGCAGGGAAGTAATCAGCCCCAGCATTTT. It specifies CASSIDPPWGQGSNQPQHF.

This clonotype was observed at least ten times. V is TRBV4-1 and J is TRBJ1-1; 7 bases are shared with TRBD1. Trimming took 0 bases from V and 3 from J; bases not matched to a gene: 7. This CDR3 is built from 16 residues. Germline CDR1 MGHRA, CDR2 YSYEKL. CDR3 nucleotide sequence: TGCGCCAGCAGCCAAGAAACAGGGGCCGTCTACACTGAAGCTTTCTTT. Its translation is CASSQETGAVYTEAFF.

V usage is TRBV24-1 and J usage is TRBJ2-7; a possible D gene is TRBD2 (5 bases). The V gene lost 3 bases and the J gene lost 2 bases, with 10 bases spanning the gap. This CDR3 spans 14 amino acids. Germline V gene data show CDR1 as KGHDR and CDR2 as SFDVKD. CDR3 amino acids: CATSDAQRTYEQYF. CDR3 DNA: TGTGCCACCAGTGATGCCCAGCGGACCTACGAGCAGTACTTC.

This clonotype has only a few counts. This CDR3 is CASSLPIAGSNNEQFF. Written as DNA, the CDR3 is TGTGCCAGCAGCTTACCCATTGCGGGAAGTAACAATGAGCAGTTCTTC. The V gene is TRBV7-6, the J gene TRBJ2-1; D is possibly TRBD2 (6 bases). Germline V CDR1 and CDR2: SGHVS, FNYEAQ. The CDR3 is 16 amino acids. Between the trimmed V and J ends, which lost 2 bases and 5 bases, there was a span of 16 bases.

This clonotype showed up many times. CDR3 region: CASSLAGESDTQYF. As DNA, the CDR3 is TGTGCCAGCAGTCTAGCGGGAGAGTCAGATACGCAGTATTTT. J is TRBJ2-3 and V is TRBV28, with 10 bases matching TRBD2. Germline CDR1 MDHEN, CDR2 SYDVKM. Trimming cost V 5 bases and J 4 bases; bases outside gene matches: 3. This CDR3 has 14 residues.